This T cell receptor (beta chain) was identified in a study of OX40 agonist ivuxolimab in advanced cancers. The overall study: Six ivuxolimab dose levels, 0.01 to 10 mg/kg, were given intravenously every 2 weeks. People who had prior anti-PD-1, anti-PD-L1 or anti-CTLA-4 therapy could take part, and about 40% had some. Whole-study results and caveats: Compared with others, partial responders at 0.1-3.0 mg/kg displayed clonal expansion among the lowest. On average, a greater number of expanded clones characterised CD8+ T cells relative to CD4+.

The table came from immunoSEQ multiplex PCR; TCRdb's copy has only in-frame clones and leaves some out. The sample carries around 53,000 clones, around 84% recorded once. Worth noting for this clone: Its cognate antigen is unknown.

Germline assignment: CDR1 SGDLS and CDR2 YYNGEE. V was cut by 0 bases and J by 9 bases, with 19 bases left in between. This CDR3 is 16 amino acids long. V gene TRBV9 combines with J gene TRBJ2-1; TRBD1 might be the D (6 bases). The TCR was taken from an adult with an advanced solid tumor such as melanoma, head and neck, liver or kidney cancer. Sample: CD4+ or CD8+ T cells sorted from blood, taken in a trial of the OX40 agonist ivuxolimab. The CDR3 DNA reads TGTGCCAGCAGCGTAGAAAATGCAGGGGTTCTAGGTGAGCAGTTCTTC. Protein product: CASSVENAGVLGEQFF.